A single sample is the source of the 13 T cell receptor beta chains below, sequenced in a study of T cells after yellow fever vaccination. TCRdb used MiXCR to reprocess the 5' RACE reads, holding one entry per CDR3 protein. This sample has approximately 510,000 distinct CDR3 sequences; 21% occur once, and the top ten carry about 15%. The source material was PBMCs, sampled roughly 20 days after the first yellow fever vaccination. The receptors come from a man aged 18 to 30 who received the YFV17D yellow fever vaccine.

The CDR3 DNA reads as TGCGCCAGCAGCCAAGCGTTCAGCGGGGGACCGAACAATGAGCAGTTCTTC. It encodes CASSQAFSGGPNNEQFF. This rearrangement joins TRBV4-3 to TRBJ2-1; 8 positions agree with TRBD2. V shed 1 base, J shed 5 bases, and the junction held 10 bases outside the gene matches. The germline gives CDR1 LGHNA, CDR2 YSLEER. The CDR3 has 17 amino acids.

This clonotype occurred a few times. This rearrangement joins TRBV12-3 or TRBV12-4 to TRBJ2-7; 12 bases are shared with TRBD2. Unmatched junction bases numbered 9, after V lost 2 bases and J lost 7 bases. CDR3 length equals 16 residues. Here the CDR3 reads CASSLRLAGASREQYF. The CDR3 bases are TGTGCCAGCAGTTTACGACTAGCGGGGGCCTCTCGGGAGCAGTACTTC.

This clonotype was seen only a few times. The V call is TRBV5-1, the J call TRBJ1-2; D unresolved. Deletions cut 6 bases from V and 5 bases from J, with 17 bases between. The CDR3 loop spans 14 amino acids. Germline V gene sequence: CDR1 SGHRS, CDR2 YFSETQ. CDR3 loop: CASTDLTNPYGYTF. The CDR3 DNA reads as TGCGCCAGCACCGACCTCACCAACCCTTATGGCTACACCTTC.

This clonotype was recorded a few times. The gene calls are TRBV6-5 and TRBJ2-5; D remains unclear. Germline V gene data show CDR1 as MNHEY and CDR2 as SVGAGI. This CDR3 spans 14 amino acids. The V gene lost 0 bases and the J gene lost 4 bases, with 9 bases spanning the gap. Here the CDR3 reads CASSYSNGLETQYF. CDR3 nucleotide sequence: TGTGCCAGCAGTTACTCGAACGGCCTAGAGACCCAGTACTTC.

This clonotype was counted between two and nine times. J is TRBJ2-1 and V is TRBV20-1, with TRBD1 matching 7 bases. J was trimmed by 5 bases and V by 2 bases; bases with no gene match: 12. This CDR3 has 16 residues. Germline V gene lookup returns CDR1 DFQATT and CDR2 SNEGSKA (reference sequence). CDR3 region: CSARLMNRGRNNEQFF. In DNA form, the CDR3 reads TGCAGTGCTAGACTAATGAACAGGGGCCGAAACAATGAGCAGTTCTTC.

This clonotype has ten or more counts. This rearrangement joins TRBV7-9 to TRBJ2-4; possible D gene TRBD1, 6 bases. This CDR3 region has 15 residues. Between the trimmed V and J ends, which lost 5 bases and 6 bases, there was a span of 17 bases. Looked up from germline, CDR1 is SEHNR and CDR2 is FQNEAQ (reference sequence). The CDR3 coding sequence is TGTGCCAGCAGCCCCCGACAGGAATTGGGAAACATTCAGTACTTC. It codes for CASSPRQELGNIQYF.

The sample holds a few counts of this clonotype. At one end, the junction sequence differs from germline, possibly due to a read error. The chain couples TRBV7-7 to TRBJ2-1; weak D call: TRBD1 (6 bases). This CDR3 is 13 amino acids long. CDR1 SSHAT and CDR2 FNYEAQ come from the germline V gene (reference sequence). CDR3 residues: CASSLQGANEQFF. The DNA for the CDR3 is TGTGCTAGCAGCTTACAGGGCGCCAATGAGCAGTTCTTC.

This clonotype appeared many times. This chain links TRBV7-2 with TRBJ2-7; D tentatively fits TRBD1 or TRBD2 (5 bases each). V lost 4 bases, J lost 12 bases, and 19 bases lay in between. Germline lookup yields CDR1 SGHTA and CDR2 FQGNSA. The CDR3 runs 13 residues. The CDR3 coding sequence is TGTGCCAGCAGCTCGCAGGGAGACAGATCTCCGTACTTC. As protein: CASSSQGDRSPYF.

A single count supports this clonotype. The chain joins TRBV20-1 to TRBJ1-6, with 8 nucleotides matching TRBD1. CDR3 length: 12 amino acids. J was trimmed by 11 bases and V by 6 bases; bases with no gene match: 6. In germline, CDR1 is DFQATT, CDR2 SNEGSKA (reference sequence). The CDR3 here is CSARLRGPPLHF. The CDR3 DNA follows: TGCAGTGCCAGACTCAGGGGGCCACCCCTCCACTTT.

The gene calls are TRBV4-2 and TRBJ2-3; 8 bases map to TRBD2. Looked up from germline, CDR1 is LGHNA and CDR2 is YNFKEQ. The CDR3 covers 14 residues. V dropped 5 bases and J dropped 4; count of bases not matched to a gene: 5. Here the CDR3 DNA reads TGTGCCAGCAGCTCCGGGGGGGCCGCAGATACGCAGTATTTT. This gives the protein CASSSGGAADTQYF.

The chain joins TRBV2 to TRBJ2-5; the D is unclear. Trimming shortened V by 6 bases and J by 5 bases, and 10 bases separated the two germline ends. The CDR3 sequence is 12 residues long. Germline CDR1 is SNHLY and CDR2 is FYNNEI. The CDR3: CASSAALETQYF. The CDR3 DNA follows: TGTGCCAGCAGCGCAGCATTGGAGACCCAGTACTTC.

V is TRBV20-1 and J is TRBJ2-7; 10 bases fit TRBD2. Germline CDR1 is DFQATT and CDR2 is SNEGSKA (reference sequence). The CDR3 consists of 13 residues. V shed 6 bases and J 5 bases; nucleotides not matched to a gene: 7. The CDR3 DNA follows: TGCAGTGCCAGATCGGGACTAGCGAACGAGCAGTACGTC. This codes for CSARSGLANEQYV.

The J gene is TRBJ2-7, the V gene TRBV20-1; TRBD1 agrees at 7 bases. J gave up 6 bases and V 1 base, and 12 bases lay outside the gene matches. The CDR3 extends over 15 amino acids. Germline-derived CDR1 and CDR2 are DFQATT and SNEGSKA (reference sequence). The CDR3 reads CSARARQGTLSEQYF. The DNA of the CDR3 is TGCAGTGCTAGAGCAAGACAGGGAACTCTCTCCGAGCAGTACTTC.